The next 2 T cell receptor beta chains were all read from a single sample in a study of OX40 agonist ivuxolimab in advanced cancers. Using immunoSEQ multiplex PCR, the repertoire was profiled, and TCRdb retains in-frame clones only, with some absent. The sample lists tens of thousands of clones, 65% to 85% occurring once. The specimen was CD4+ or CD8+ T cells sorted from blood, collected in a trial of the OX40 agonist ivuxolimab. Receptor source: an adult with an advanced solid tumor such as melanoma, head and neck, liver or kidney cancer.

The genes are TRBV7-2 and TRBJ2-3; 16 bases fit TRBD2. V was pared by 5 bases and J by 2 bases, with 4 bases of the junction left unmatched. Germline V gene sequence: CDR1 SGHTA, CDR2 FQGNSA. The CDR3 runs to 17 residues. In DNA, the CDR3 is TGTGCCAGCAGCCTGGGACTAGCGGGGGGGACCACAGATACGCAGTATTTT. This gives the protein CASSLGLAGGTTDTQYF.

CDR3 sequence (DNA): TGTGCCAGCAGTTGGATTGGCATGAACACTGAAGCTTTCTTT. This codes for CASSWIGMNTEAFF. The chain is built from TRBV6-1 and TRBJ1-1; D remains unclear. CDR3 length equals 14 residues. Germline CDR1 reads MNHNS; CDR2 reads SASEGT. Trimming took 5 bases from V and 0 from J, leaving 10 bases between them.